This TCR beta chain emerged from a study of CD8+CD57+ T cells in acquired aplastic anemia. Sequencing involved patients with CD8+CD57+ cell expansion previously shown by flow cytometry. All patients had severe acquired aplastic anemia. Patients had received no therapy at the time of blood sampling. TCR beta VDJ combinations and CDR3 sequences were profiled from genomic DNA. Each CDR3 protein is one row after TCRdb ran MiXCR on the reads. The sample has 250,000 to 350,000 distinct CDR3 sequences, roughly 53% seen once. This clonotype was sampled from a human donor with aplastic anemia. Sequenced: sorted CD4+, CD8+, or CD8+CD57+ T cells (not recorded which) from PBMCs.

The CDR3 DNA reads TGTGCCAGCAGCTTAGACCTAGAGATCCAAGAGACCCAGTACTTC. It translates to CASSLDLEIQETQYF. The rearrangement links TRBV7-2 to TRBJ2-5; D gene ambiguous. This CDR3 region has 15 residues. Trimming removed 1 base from V and 1 base from J, with 10 bases in between. Germline V lookup: CDR1 SGHTA, CDR2 FQGNSA. The entire variable domain, with the rest obtained from reference TRBV7-2 and TRBJ2-5, is as follows: GAGVSQSPSNKVTEKGKDVELRCDPISGHTALYWYRQSLGQGLEFLIYFQGNSAPDKSGLPSDRFSAERTGGSVSTLTIQRTQQEDSAVYLCASSLDLEIQETQYFGPGTRLLVL.